Shown below are 20 T cell receptor beta chains from a single sample sequenced in a study of shared clonotypes between healthy human individuals (dated by TCRdb to about 2020). Libraries came from the immunoSEQ multiplex PCR assay. The source is immuneACCESS, and TCRdb retained only in-frame sequences with V and J called. Part of the clones is not carried over; for the studies checked, unresolved V genes explain less than half of this, and the remainder is unexplained. This sample comprises 2.3 million or so clones, 80% to 95% of them detected only once. Jointly, the top ten make up 0.3% to 0.4% of the sample. The specimen sequenced was naive CD4+ T cells from PBMCs. Taken with the paper, the label for cell subset or site translates to: CD45RA+ positively selected. Receptors were obtained from a man in his late teens or twenties in good health. Some clones in this sample may be carry-over from other donors' samples.

The chain combines TRBV4-1 with TRBJ2-7, with D perhaps assigned TRBD1 or TRBD2 (5 bases each). CDR3 length equals 15 residues. The germline V gene encodes CDR1 MGHRA and CDR2 YSYEKL. V gave up 1 base and J gave up 3 bases, with 13 bases separating them. CDR3 residues: CASSQAWPGRYEQYF. The CDR3, as DNA: TGCGCCAGCAGCCAAGCCTGGCCGGGGCGCTACGAGCAGTACTTC.

This chain links TRBV27 with TRBJ2-7, with 7 bases lining up with TRBD1. Trimming removed 5 bases from V and 3 bases from J; junction bases left unmatched: 16. Per the germline V gene, CDR1 is MNHEY and CDR2 is SMNVEV (reference sequence). CDR3 length equals 17 residues. DNA for the CDR3: TGTGCCAGCAGTGAAATCGCCGGGACAGCCTCGTACTACGAGCAGTACTTC. It translates to CASSEIAGTASYYEQYF.

The chain joins TRBV19 to TRBJ1-2; 7 bases align to TRBD1. V shed 6 bases, J shed 5 bases, and the junction held 12 bases outside the gene matches. Germline CDR1 is LNHDA and CDR2 is SQIVND (reference sequence). The CDR3 contains 15 residues. As DNA, the CDR3 is TGTGCCAGTAGGAACCCGGGACAGAGCTTATATGGCTACACCTTC. It translates to CASRNPGQSLYGYTF.

Only a few counts were recorded for this clone. The gene calls are TRBV7-9 and TRBJ1-1; maybe TRBD1 (6 bases). This CDR3 has 17 residues. The germline V gene has CDR1 SEHNR and CDR2 FQNEAQ (reference sequence). The V end lost 4 bases, the J end lost 1 base, and 19 bases lay between the germline ends. The CDR3 coding sequence is TGTGCCAGCAGCTCACGGGGATTGAGACAGGAGAACACTGAAGCTTTCTTT. Translating it yields CASSSRGLRQENTEAFF.

This clone was counted a single time. V and J are TRBV18 and TRBJ2-1, with TRBD2 matching 7 bases. The ends lost 5 bases at V and 2 bases at J; junction bases unmatched: 15. The CDR3 contains 18 residues. The germline V gene has CDR1 KGHSH and CDR2 LQKENI. The CDR3 protein is CASSAPRFRGETYNEQFF. CDR3 DNA: TGTGCCAGCTCAGCCCCCCGGTTCCGGGGGGAAACCTACAATGAGCAGTTCTTC.

In the case of this clone: This CDR3 is also generated by other DNA sequences in the sample. V usage is TRBV6-5 and J usage is TRBJ1-5; possible D gene TRBD1, 5 bases. The germline V gene encodes CDR1 MNHEY and CDR2 SVGAGI. V was clipped by 2 bases and J by 2 bases, with 7 bases between them. The CDR3 length is 14 residues. CDR3 sequence (DNA): TGTGCCAGCAGTTACGGGGGGGGCAATCAGCCCCAGCATTTT. Its translation is CASSYGGGNQPQHF.

The rearrangement links TRBV9 to TRBJ2-2; 9 bases are shared with TRBD2. The germline V gene has CDR1 SGDLS and CDR2 YYNGEE. Trimming cost V 4 bases and J 0 bases; bases outside gene matches: 10. There are 18 residues in the CDR3. CDR3 region: CASSPHLRLAANTGELFF. The CDR3 bases are TGTGCCAGCAGCCCACACCTGAGACTAGCGGCGAACACCGGGGAGCTGTTTTTT.

The J gene is TRBJ1-1, the V gene TRBV27; a weak D match, TRBD1 (5 bases). This CDR3 region has 14 residues. V dropped 1 base and J dropped 5 bases, with 11 bases sitting between them. CDR1 and CDR2 (germline): MNHEY, SMNVEV (reference sequence). The CDR3 sequence is CASSLYGGRTEAFF. Here the CDR3 DNA reads TGTGCCAGCAGTTTATACGGGGGACGGACTGAAGCTTTCTTT.

This clone was detected only once. The chain employs TRBV4-1 and TRBJ2-1, with 10 bases lining up with TRBD1. Germline loops: CDR1 MGHRA, CDR2 YSYEKL. The CDR3 has 17 residues. Trimming removed 3 bases from V and 5 bases from J; junction bases left unmatched: 10. For the CDR3, the DNA is TGCGCCAGCAGCCAGATCGGGCTGGGACAGGGGAACAATGAGCAGTTCTTC. Translating it yields CASSQIGLGQGNNEQFF.

This clone was seen a handful of times. The same CDR3 arises from other DNA sequences in this sample as well. CDR3 bases: TGTGCCATCAGCAGCACTTACGAGCAGTACTTC. Translation: CAISSTYEQYF. The genes are TRBV10-3 and TRBJ2-7, with D uncertain. Germline assignment: CDR1 ENHRY and CDR2 SYGVKD. Trimming cost V 6 bases and J 4 bases, with 7 bases left between them. This CDR3 region has 11 residues.

V and J are TRBV7-2 and TRBJ2-3, with TRBD2 matching over 16 bases. The junction had 9 bases not matched to a gene; V was cut back by 5 bases and J by 4 bases. CDR3 length: 18 amino acids. Germline lookup yields CDR1 SGHTA and CDR2 FQGNSA. The CDR3 spells CASSPVLGTSGRADTQYF. The CDR3 nucleotides are TGTGCCAGCAGCCCGGTTCTAGGGACTAGCGGGAGGGCAGATACGCAGTATTTT. Complete variable domain (other parts from reference TRBV7-2 and TRBJ2-3): GAGVSQSPSNKVTEKGKDVELRCDPISGHTALYWYRQSLGQGLEFLIYFQGNSAPDKSGLPSDRFSAERTGGSVSTLTIQRTQQEDSAVYLCASSPVLGTSGRADTQYFGPGTRLTVL.

The rearrangement joins TRBV10-3 to TRBJ1-2; D is ambiguous. The V and J ends lost 1 base and 5 bases respectively, with 8 bases between them. Germline values: CDR1 ENHRY, CDR2 SYGVKD. The CDR3 has 13 amino acids. Written as DNA, the CDR3 is TGTGCCATCAGTGAGTGGGTGGGGTATGGCTACACCTTC. Its translation: CAISEWVGYGYTF.

The J gene is TRBJ2-1, the V gene TRBV11-1; D might be TRBD1 or TRBD2, each matching 5 bases. V was clipped by 4 bases and J by 2 bases, with 15 bases between them. The CDR3 contains 16 residues. Germline CDR1 and CDR2: SGHAT and FQDESV (reference sequence). CDR3 region: CASSSKVLGAYNEQFF. The DNA for the CDR3 is TGTGCCAGCAGCTCTAAAGTACTAGGGGCCTACAATGAGCAGTTCTTC.

V is TRBV5-1 and J is TRBJ1-1; TRBD1 aligns across 8 bases. Germline V gene lookup returns CDR1 SGHRS and CDR2 YFSETQ. J lost 4 bases, V lost 0 bases, and 8 bases had no gene match. There are 16 residues in the CDR3. CDR3 DNA: TGCGCCAGCAGCTTGGGTCGCCGACAGGGGCGCACTGAAGCTTTCTTT. It encodes CASSLGRRQGRTEAFF.

This chain connects TRBV7-2 to TRBJ1-1; TRBD1 aligns across 7 bases. The germline gives CDR1 SGHTA, CDR2 FQGNSA. This CDR3 is built from 13 residues. The ends lost 6 bases at V and 4 bases at J; junction bases unmatched: 5. CDR3 amino acids: CASRTGLSTEAFF. CDR3 coding DNA: TGTGCCAGCAGGACAGGGTTAAGCACTGAAGCTTTCTTT.

V is TRBV28 and J is TRBJ2-1, with TRBD2 matching over 9 bases. The junction had 8 bases not matched to a gene; V was cut back by 4 bases and J by 4 bases. The CDR3 sequence is 16 residues long. CDR1 is MDHEN and CDR2 is SYDVKM in the germline V gene. This CDR3 is CASSSPAGGAYNEQFF. The CDR3 DNA sequence: TGTGCCAGCAGTTCCCCGGCGGGGGGGGCGTACAATGAGCAGTTCTTC.

The chain uses TRBV30 and TRBJ2-1; the D call may be TRBD1 or TRBD2 (5 bases each). Germline assignment: CDR1 GTSNPN and CDR2 SVGIG (reference sequence). V lost 5 bases to trimming and J lost 0 bases, with 14 bases between them. This CDR3 is 15 amino acids long. The CDR3 is CAWAALGGSYNEQFF. The CDR3 DNA follows: TGTGCCTGGGCGGCCCTTGGGGGCTCCTACAATGAGCAGTTCTTC.

V usage is TRBV28 and J usage is TRBJ2-4; 9 nucleotides line up with TRBD1. This CDR3 has 16 amino acids. V trimming: 5 bases; J trimming: 3 bases; junction bases outside the gene matches: 8. The germline CDR1 and CDR2 sequences are MDHEN and SYDVKM. The CDR3 here is CASSPPGQGDKNIQYF. The DNA for the CDR3 is TGTGCCAGCAGTCCTCCGGGACAGGGTGACAAAAACATTCAGTACTTC.

V gene TRBV11-1 combines with J gene TRBJ2-7; D tentatively reads TRBD1 or TRBD2 (6 bases each). V shed 3 bases and J shed 2 bases, with 14 bases lying between them. CDR3 length: 15 residues. In germline, CDR1 is SGHAT, CDR2 FQDESV (reference sequence). The DNA of the CDR3 is TGTGCCAGCAGCTTGGGGGGCAGCGGAACCTACGAGCAGTACTTC. Its translation: CASSLGGSGTYEQYF.

This chain uses TRBV6-5 with TRBJ2-1, with no clear D. Between the trimmed V and J ends, which lost 0 bases and 5 bases, there was a span of 8 bases. The germline gives CDR1 MNHEY, CDR2 SVGAGI. This CDR3 comprises 14 residues. CDR3: CASSYSPGDNEQFF. CDR3 in DNA: TGTGCCAGCAGTTACTCTCCCGGAGACAATGAGCAGTTCTTC.